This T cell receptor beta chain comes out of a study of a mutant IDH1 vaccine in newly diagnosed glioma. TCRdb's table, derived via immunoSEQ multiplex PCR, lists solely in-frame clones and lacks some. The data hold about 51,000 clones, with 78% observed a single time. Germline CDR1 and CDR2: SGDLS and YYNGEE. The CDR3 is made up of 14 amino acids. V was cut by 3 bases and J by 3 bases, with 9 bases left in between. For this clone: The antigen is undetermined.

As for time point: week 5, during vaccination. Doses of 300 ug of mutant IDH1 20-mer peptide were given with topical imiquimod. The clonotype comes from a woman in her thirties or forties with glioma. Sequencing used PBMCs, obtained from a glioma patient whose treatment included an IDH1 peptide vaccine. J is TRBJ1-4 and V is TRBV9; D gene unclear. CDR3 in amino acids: CASSDSGANEKLFF. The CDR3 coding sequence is TGTGCCAGCAGCGATTCGGGTGCTAATGAAAAACTGTTTTTT.